The next 9 T cell receptor beta chains were all read from a single sample in a study of low-dose radiotherapy and immunotherapy resistance in tumors. Covering alpha and beta chains, TRAV- and TRBV-specific primers were used for the first-strand cDNA. Over about 18 PCR cycles, TCRs were amplified from a constant-region primer and V-primer adapter. TCRdb redid the calling of the reads with MiXCR, one entry per CDR3 protein. Among some 57,000 distinct CDR3 sequences listed, about 23% were seen once. Described time point: after trial treatment. Treatment specified: LDRT plus nivolumab, ipilimumab, low-dose cyclophosphamide and aspirin (RACIN trial). This specimen consisted of PBMCs, obtained after low-dose radiotherapy plus immunotherapy. The receptors derive from a male donor with prostate cancer.

In its sample, this clonotype was seen many times. The V gene is TRBV18, the J gene TRBJ1-6; D unresolved. The CDR3 has 16 residues. Trimming cost V 5 bases and J 9 bases, with 20 bases left between them. The germline V gene encodes CDR1 KGHSH and CDR2 LQKENI. The DNA for the CDR3 is TGTGCCAGCTCAGCGGGCGGGGAGACGATAAGTTCACCCCTCCACTTT. Translating it yields CASSAGGETISSPLHF.

This clonotype was found once. This chain connects TRBV7-9 to TRBJ2-2; 9 bases align to TRBD2. The ends lost 2 bases at V and 3 bases at J; junction bases unmatched: 7. Germline V gene sequence: CDR1 SEHNR, CDR2 FQNEAQ (reference sequence). This CDR3 has 17 amino acids. CDR3 nucleotide sequence: TGTGCCAGCAGCTTAACCGGCGGGGGGGCGGACACCGGGGAGCTGTTTTTT. Translating it yields CASSLTGGGADTGELFF.

This clonotype was counted ten times or more. The V and J genes are TRBV28 and TRBJ2-1; 9 bases are a match to TRBD1. The CDR3 is 13 residues long. Germline V gene lookup returns CDR1 MDHEN and CDR2 SYDVKM. V lost 10 bases, J lost 7 bases, and 8 bases stayed unmatched. CDR3 residues: CATDRGGGNEQFF. In DNA form, the CDR3 reads TGTGCCACCGACAGGGGGGGGGGTAATGAGCAGTTCTTC.

This clonotype is large (0.1 to 1%) in the sample. CDR3 DNA: TGTGCCAGCAGTTCACCGACAGGGGTTTCACTGGCTGGAAACACCATATATTTT. It yields the protein CASSSPTGVSLAGNTIYF. The chain has TRBV2 and TRBJ1-3; 8 bases agree with TRBD1. The CDR3 runs to 18 residues. V lost 5 bases and J lost 2; bases outside the gene matches: 14. Germline CDR1 and CDR2: SNHLY and FYNNEI. The entire variable domain, with the rest obtained from reference TRBV2 and TRBJ1-3, is as follows: EPEVTQTPSHQVTQMGQEVILRCVPISNHLYFYWYRQILGQKVEFLVSFYNNEISEKSEIFDDQFSVERPDGSNFTLKIRSTKLEDSAMYFCASSSPTGVSLAGNTIYFGEGSWLTVV.

A word on this clonotype: This likely stems from a read error, as it lies one base from a far larger clone. This chain uses TRBV27 with TRBJ2-7; 7 positions match TRBD2. Germline V lookup: CDR1 MNHEY, CDR2 SMNVEV (reference sequence). The CDR3 runs to 10 residues. Unmatched junction bases numbered 7, after V lost 8 bases and J lost 12 bases. CDR3 sequence (DNA): TGTGCCAGCTCGGGGGGTCAGCGGTACTTC. Encoded protein: CASSGGQRYF.

This clonotype was observed at least ten times. The rearrangement uses TRBV24-1 and TRBJ2-3; 8 bases agree with TRBD1. There are 16 residues in the CDR3. The trim removed 6 bases at V and 7 bases at J, leaving 14 bases unmatched. Germline V lookup: CDR1 KGHDR, CDR2 SFDVKD. CDR3: CATSSPGTGPKNTQYF. The CDR3 DNA is TGTGCCACCAGTTCCCCCGGGACAGGCCCTAAAAATACGCAGTATTTT.

At least ten counts were recorded for this clonotype. The genes are TRBV29-1 and TRBJ2-1, with a tentative D call TRBD2 (5 bases). This CDR3 is built from 14 residues. Germline assignment: CDR1 SQVTM and CDR2 ANQGSEA. Trimming pared 8 bases from V and 6 bases from J, leaving 20 bases between. The CDR3 region is CSTRGPTRGNEQFF. In DNA form, the CDR3 reads TGCAGCACCAGAGGGCCCACCAGAGGCAATGAGCAGTTCTTC.

This clonotype was seen ten or more times. This chain connects TRBV7-9 to TRBJ1-6, with a weak D call TRBD1 (6 bases). The CDR3 runs to 15 residues. V was clipped by 1 base and J by 8 bases, with 12 bases between them. Germline CDR1 SEHNR, CDR2 FQNEAQ (reference sequence). CDR3 protein: CASSLVGGGDSPLHF. The CDR3 DNA is TGTGCCAGCAGCTTAGTGGGGGGCGGGGATTCACCCCTCCACTTT.

On this clonotype: This sequence is one base from a far larger clone and is likely a read error. The missing conserved phenylalanine or tryptophan at the end of this CDR3 makes a read error likely. This chain connects TRBV4-3 to TRBJ2-7; D is perhaps TRBD1 (7 bases). The CDR3 sequence is 14 residues long. V lost 5 bases, J lost 3 bases, and 14 bases lay in between. Germline V CDR1 and CDR2: LGHNA, YSLEER. CDR3 nucleotide sequence: TGCGCCAGCAGCTTGGGGGGACAGAGCTACGAGCAGTACATC. Amino acids: CASSLGGQSYEQYI.